Sequencing of this T cell receptor (beta chain) was carried out in a study of Ad26.COV2.S vaccination and SARS-CoV-2 variants. Overall study: Trial arm assignment for the donor was COV1001 Ad26.COV2.S. Broader study findings: Measures of TCR breadth and depth may have fallen short of total T cell responses.

The repertoire was sequenced with immunoSEQ multiplex PCR; TCRdb's copy has only in-frame clones and lacks some. The sample has about 330,000 clones; around 90% are singletons. Comments on this clone: Its antigen is still unknown.

V lost 2 bases, J lost 5 bases, and 9 bases lay in between. This CDR3 spans 13 amino acids. Per germline, CDR1 LNHDA and CDR2 SQIVND (reference sequence). Described treatment: some 20 received Ad26.COV2.S at low or high dose, single or two shots; 5 received placebo; per-sample allocation not given. Sampling took place 63 days after the first vaccine or placebo injection. As its vector, the vaccine had Ad26, which expressed Wuhan-strain SARS-CoV-2 spike. The sample was peripheral blood, taken in a trial of Ad26.COV2.S vaccine versus placebo. V and J are TRBV19 and TRBJ2-5; maybe TRBD2 (5 bases). The receptor was derived from a person aged 18 to 59 who received the Ad26.COV2.S COVID-19 vaccine or a placebo. DNA of the CDR3: TGTGCCAGTAGTATACGAGGGTTGGAGACCCAGTACTTC. Translating gives CASSIRGLETQYF.